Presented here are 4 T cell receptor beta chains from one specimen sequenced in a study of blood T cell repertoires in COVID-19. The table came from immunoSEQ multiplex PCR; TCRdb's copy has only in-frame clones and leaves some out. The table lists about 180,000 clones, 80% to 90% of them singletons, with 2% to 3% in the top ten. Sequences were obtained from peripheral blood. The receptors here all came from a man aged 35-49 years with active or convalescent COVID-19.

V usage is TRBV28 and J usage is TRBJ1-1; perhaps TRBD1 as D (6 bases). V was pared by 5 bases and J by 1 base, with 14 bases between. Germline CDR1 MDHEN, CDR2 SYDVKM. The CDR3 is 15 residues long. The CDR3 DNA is TGTGCCAGCAGTGTGGGGGGGCAGCAGAACACTGAAGCTTTCTTT. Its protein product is CASSVGGQQNTEAFF. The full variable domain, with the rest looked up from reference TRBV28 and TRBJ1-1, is DVKVTQSSRYLVKRTGEKVFLECVQDMDHENMFWYRQDPGLGLRLIYFSYDVKMKEKGDIPEGYSVSREKKERFSLILESASTNQTSMYLCASSVGGQQNTEAFFGQGTRLTVV.

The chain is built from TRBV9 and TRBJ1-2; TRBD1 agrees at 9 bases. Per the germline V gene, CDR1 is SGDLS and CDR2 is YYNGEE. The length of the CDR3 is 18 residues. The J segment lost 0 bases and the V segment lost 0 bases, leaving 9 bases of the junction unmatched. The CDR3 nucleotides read TGTGCCAGCAGCGTAGGATTTGGGACAGGGCGACCTAACTATGGCTACACCTTC. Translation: CASSVGFGTGRPNYGYTF.

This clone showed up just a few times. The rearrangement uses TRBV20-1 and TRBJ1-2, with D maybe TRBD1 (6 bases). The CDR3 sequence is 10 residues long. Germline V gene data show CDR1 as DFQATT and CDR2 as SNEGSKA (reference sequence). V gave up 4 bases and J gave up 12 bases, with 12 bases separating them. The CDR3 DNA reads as TGCAGTGCTACCGGGCAGGGGCACACCTTC. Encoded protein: CSATGQGHTF.

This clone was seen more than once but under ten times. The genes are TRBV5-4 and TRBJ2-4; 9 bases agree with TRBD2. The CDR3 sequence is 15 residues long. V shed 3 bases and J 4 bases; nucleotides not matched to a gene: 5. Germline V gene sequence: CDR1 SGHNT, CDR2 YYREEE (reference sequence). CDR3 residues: CASSSSGADKNIQYF. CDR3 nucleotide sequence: TGTGCCAGCAGCTCTAGCGGGGCCGATAAAAACATTCAGTACTTC.